The rows below give T cell receptor beta chains drawn from one sample of a study of CXCR3-negative and CXCR3-positive naive CD8 T cells. TCRdb re-called the 5' RACE reads and gives one entry per CDR3 protein, without DNA. The sample holds some 150,000 distinct CDR3 sequences. Sequencing input: naive CXCR3+ CD8+ T cells from blood. The receptors derive from a human donor in good health. Some clones in this sample may be carry-over from other donors' samples. Each CDR3 is given with its conserved first and last residue.

j_call v_call cdr3_length cdr3_aa
TRBJ2-3 TRBV5-4 15 CASSLRSQITDTQYF
TRBJ1-3 TRBV7-8 15 CASSLAGTGENTIYF
TRBJ2-5 TRBV6-2/TRBV6-3 14 CASSYRTSFETQYF
TRBJ2-1 TRBV4-2 16 CASSQDGLAPDNEQFF
TRBJ2-1 TRBV20-1 15 CSARDLAGSYNEQFF
TRBJ2-7 TRBV20-1 11 CSARRGNEQYF
TRBJ2-7 TRBV7-9 12 CASSLQGPERYF
TRBJ2-1 TRBV21-1 17 CASSRTLAESSYNEQFF
TRBJ2-5 TRBV7-9 14 CASSLGSSQETQYF
TRBJ2-2 TRBV24-1 14 CATRSGLTTGELFF
TRBJ2-7 TRBV4-1 13 CASSQTSSYEQYF
TRBJ2-3 TRBV10-1 14 CASSESRGPDTQYF
TRBJ2-3 TRBV15 15 CATGSRRGETDTQYF
TRBJ2-5 TRBV15 15 CATSTRDRRQETQYF
TRBJ1-2 TRBV7-8 13 CASSFMGDYGYTF
TRBJ1-4 TRBV25-1 13 CASSGGHNEKLFF
TRBJ2-1 TRBV11-2 13 CASSEGLAGEQFF
TRBJ2-7 TRBV19 19 CASQGYEMATGTSNYEQYF
TRBJ2-1 TRBV28 13 CASSLAGNNEQFF
TRBJ1-5 TRBV7-9 12 CASSLHNQPQHF
TRBJ2-1 TRBV7-6 13 CASSLAGTGEQFF
TRBJ1-1 TRBV30 15 CAWTGPETAATEAFF
TRBJ2-7 TRBV27 12 CASSDYTYEQYF
TRBJ1-1 TRBV25-1 14 CASSDSLDHTEAFF